The 28 T cell receptor beta chains below were found in one sample sequenced in a study of blood T cell repertoires in COVID-19. Assay: immunoSEQ multiplex PCR; the TCRdb copy retains only in-frame clones and omits some. In the table there are around 450,000 clones, around 90% of which are singletons. Input material: PBMCs or T cells enriched from blood (not recorded which). These receptors originate from a woman aged 18-30 years who had recovered from COVID-19.

This sequence joins TRBV2 and TRBJ2-7; weak D call: TRBD2 (5 bases). Germline CDR1 SNHLY, CDR2 FYNNEI. V lost 3 bases and J 12 bases, leaving 18 bases between the germline ends. CDR3 length: 13 amino acids. For the CDR3, the DNA is TGTGCCAGCAGTGATCGAGGAGGATCCGAGGGGTACTTC. Translating it yields CASSDRGGSEGYF.

The V and J genes are TRBV2 and TRBJ1-6, with D perhaps matching TRBD1 (6 bases). The germline V and J ends were trimmed by 8 bases and 7 bases, with 18 bases remaining between them. The germline V gene has CDR1 SNHLY and CDR2 FYNNEI. The CDR3 is 15 residues long. The CDR3: CASVGVTGGNSPLHF. CDR3 nucleotide sequence: TGTGCCAGCGTAGGCGTGACAGGCGGAAATTCACCCCTCCACTTT.

The chain carries TRBV25-1 and TRBJ2-3; perhaps TRBD2 as D (5 bases). The CDR3 spans 17 residues. Trimming took 7 bases from V and 2 from J, leaving 22 bases between them. Germline loops: CDR1 MGHDK, CDR2 SYGVNS. The CDR3 loop reads CASTIGRPDWFTDTQYF. The CDR3 DNA sequence: TGTGCCAGCACGATCGGCAGGCCGGACTGGTTCACAGATACGCAGTATTTT.

This chain links TRBV5-6 with TRBJ1-5; TRBD1 matches 7 bases. The germline V gene encodes CDR1 SGHDT and CDR2 YYEEEE. Trimming took 4 bases from V and 0 from J; bases not matched to a gene: 7. This CDR3 is 16 amino acids long. CDR3 amino acids: CASSLRQGDSNQPQHF. The CDR3 DNA reads TGTGCCAGCAGCCTTCGACAGGGCGATAGCAATCAGCCCCAGCATTTT.

This rearrangement joins TRBV2 to TRBJ2-3, with a tentative D call TRBD2 (7 bases). V lost 6 bases, J lost 6 bases, and 13 bases lay in between. This CDR3 is 13 amino acids long. The germline V gene encodes CDR1 SNHLY and CDR2 FYNNEI. In DNA form, the CDR3 reads TGTGCCAGCAGATGGGGGGGCGAGGATACGCAGTATTTT. It specifies CASRWGGEDTQYF. The variable domain in full, with the rest retrieved from reference TRBV2 and TRBJ2-3, is EPEVTQTPSHQVTQMGQEVILRCVPISNHLYFYWYRQILGQKVEFLVSFYNNEISEKSEIFDDQFSVERPDGSNFTLKIRSTKLEDSAMYFCASRWGGEDTQYFGPGTRLTVL.

This clone turned up a few times. CDR3 coding DNA: TGTGCCAGCAGCGTAGACATGAACACTGAAGCTTTCTTT. This translates into CASSVDMNTEAFF. The chain has TRBV9 and TRBJ1-1; D unclear. Germline V CDR1 and CDR2: SGDLS, YYNGEE. The CDR3 spans 13 residues. With 0 bases removed from V and 0 bases from J, the gap between germline ends came to 3 bases.

The chain carries TRBV5-1 and TRBJ1-1; no clear D. This CDR3 has 15 amino acids. CDR1 and CDR2 (germline): SGHRS, YFSETQ. V lost 3 bases and J lost 3, with 15 bases in between. This CDR3 is CASSSLSGSDTEAFF. In nucleotides, the CDR3 is TGCGCCAGCAGCTCTTTATCGGGGTCGGACACTGAAGCTTTCTTT.

This clone was observed a single time. The V and J genes are TRBV15 and TRBJ2-2, with D possibly being TRBD1 (5 bases). The germline CDR1 and CDR2 sequences are LNHNV and YYDKDF (reference sequence). The germline V and J ends were trimmed by 0 bases and 1 base, with 9 bases remaining between them. CDR3 length: 16 amino acids. The CDR3 reads CATSREDNLNTGELFF. CDR3 DNA: TGTGCCACCAGCAGAGAGGACAACCTGAACACCGGGGAGCTGTTTTTT.

The chain links TRBV18 to TRBJ2-7; D might be TRBD1 (6 bases). Germline V gene sequence: CDR1 KGHSH, CDR2 LQKENI. The ends were cut back, 1 base at V and 0 bases at J, with 10 bases in the middle. This CDR3 contains 15 residues. The CDR3, as DNA: TGTGCCAGCTCACCACGTACAGGGAACTCCTACGAGCAGTACTTC. It translates to CASSPRTGNSYEQYF.

The chain has TRBV5-1 and TRBJ2-1; a possible D gene is TRBD1 (6 bases). The CDR3 is 18 amino acids. The germline gives CDR1 SGHRS, CDR2 YFSETQ. V lost 4 bases and J lost 1, with 21 bases in between. CDR3 region: CASSPSITGMGSYNEQFF. The CDR3 region has the DNA TGCGCCAGCAGCCCAAGCATTACAGGGATGGGGTCCTACAATGAGCAGTTCTTC.

The gene calls are TRBV28 and TRBJ1-2, with D unresolved. Germline values: CDR1 MDHEN, CDR2 SYDVKM. The CDR3 loop spans 14 amino acids. V was shortened by 3 bases and J by 4 bases, with 12 bases between the two germline ends. The CDR3: CASSLDGRGYGYTF. Here the CDR3 DNA reads TGTGCCAGCAGTTTGGACGGCCGGGGCTATGGCTACACCTTC.

Concerning this clone itself: The same CDR3 is also encoded by other DNA sequences in this sample. The V gene is TRBV11-2, the J gene TRBJ1-2; TRBD1 might be the D (5 bases). There are 13 residues in the CDR3. Germline assignment: CDR1 SGHAT and CDR2 FQNNGV. The V and J ends lost 2 bases and 4 bases respectively, with 8 bases between them. CDR3 loop: CASSLTGSYGYTF. The CDR3, as DNA: TGTGCCAGCAGCTTAACAGGAAGCTATGGCTACACCTTC.

The genes are TRBV30 and TRBJ2-6, with 8 bases fitting TRBD1. Germline CDR1 and CDR2: GTSNPN and SVGIG (reference sequence). The length of the CDR3 is 19 residues. The V gene end was trimmed by 5 bases and the J gene end by 0 bases; junction bases not matched to a gene: 15. CDR3 sequence reads: CAWVGTGPAPGSGANVLTF. The CDR3, as DNA: TGTGCCTGGGTAGGGACAGGACCAGCCCCCGGCTCTGGGGCCAACGTCCTGACTTTC. Together with reference TRBV30 and TRBJ2-6, the CDR3 gives the full variable domain: SQTIHQWPATLVQPVGSPLSLECTVEGTSNPNLYWYRQAAGRGLQLLFYSVGIGQISSEVPQNLSASRPQDRQFILSSKKLLLSDSGFYLCAWVGTGPAPGSGANVLTFGAGSRLTVL.

This clone appeared once. The chain combines TRBV3-1 (or the pseudogene TRBV3-2) with TRBJ1-2; D is unresolved. This CDR3 spans 14 amino acids. V lost 8 bases, J lost 0 bases, and 13 bases lay in between. CDR1 and CDR2 (germline): LGHDT, YNNKEL (reference sequence). The CDR3 loop is CASAPSGTNYGYTF. DNA of the CDR3: TGTGCCAGCGCCCCTTCGGGGACTAACTATGGCTACACCTTC.

This chain connects TRBV14 to TRBJ1-1; 8 bases map to TRBD1. The germline V gene encodes CDR1 SGHDN and CDR2 FVKESK. The J segment lost 4 bases and the V segment lost 4 bases, leaving 8 bases of the junction unmatched. The CDR3 runs 15 residues. The CDR3 is CASSRLQGEGTEAFF. The CDR3, as DNA: TGTGCCAGCAGCCGCCTACAGGGGGAAGGCACTGAAGCTTTCTTT. The full variable domain, rest sourced from reference TRBV14 and TRBJ1-1, is EAGVTQFPSHSVIEKGQTVTLRCDPISGHDNLYWYRRVMGKEIKFLLHFVKESKQDESGMPNNRFLAERTGGTYSTLKVQPAELEDSGVYFCASSRLQGEGTEAFFGQGTRLTVV.

This chain joins TRBV10-3 and TRBJ2-3; maybe TRBD2 (5 bases). The germline V gene has CDR1 ENHRY and CDR2 SYGVKD. The length of the CDR3 is 15 residues. Trimming removed 2 bases at V and 2 bases at J, with 11 bases between. CDR3 DNA sequence: TGTGCCATCAGTGAGGCTAGCAGGAACACAGATACGCAGTATTTT. It is translated as CAISEASRNTDTQYF.

As for this clone: Other DNA sequences in the sample encode the same CDR3. J is TRBJ2-3 and V is TRBV7-6; 7 nucleotides agree with TRBD2. Trimming removed 5 bases from V and 4 bases from J; junction bases left unmatched: 9. The CDR3 length is 15 residues. Germline CDR1 is SGHVS and CDR2 is FNYEAQ. CDR3 nucleotide sequence: TGTGCCAGCAGCCCCCAGCGGGGTGGAGCAGATACGCAGTATTTT. This codes for CASSPQRGGADTQYF.

The chain has TRBV5-3 and TRBJ1-5, with a weak D call TRBD1 (6 bases). TRBV5-3 is known as an ORF, though its function is uncertain. The CDR3 runs to 17 residues. V gave up 0 bases and J gave up 4 bases, with 17 bases separating them. This CDR3 is CARSLDGGAEPNQPQHF. The CDR3 DNA sequence: TGTGCCAGAAGCTTGGATGGGGGGGCCGAGCCGAATCAGCCCCAGCATTTT.

The rearrangement joins TRBV4-2 to TRBJ1-1, with TRBD1 matching 8 bases. This CDR3 has 14 amino acids. Germline CDR1 is LGHNA and CDR2 is YNFKEQ. Trimming at V came to 3 bases and at J to 7 bases, leaving 7 bases not matched to a gene. The CDR3 reads CASSHTDREGEAFF. The CDR3 DNA follows: TGTGCCAGCAGCCACACGGACAGGGAGGGTGAAGCTTTCTTT.

The chain combines TRBV18 with TRBJ1-6; no reliable D call. The V gene lost 2 bases and the J gene lost 9 bases, with 20 bases spanning the gap. From germline, CDR1 is KGHSH and CDR2 LQKENI. The CDR3 is 17 residues long. The chain's CDR3 is CASSPGRAIYSGSPLHF. The CDR3 DNA reads as TGTGCCAGCTCACCAGGGAGGGCCATCTATTCAGGTTCACCCCTCCACTTT. Looking up the rest from reference TRBV18 and TRBJ1-6 gives the full variable domain: NAGVMQNPRHLVRRRGQEARLRCSPMKGHSHVYWYRQLPEEGLKFMVYLQKENIIDESGMPKERFSAEFPKEGPSILRIQQVVRGDSAAYFCASSPGRAIYSGSPLHFGNGTRLTVT.

V usage is TRBV30 and J usage is TRBJ1-1; no reliable D call. V was trimmed by 3 bases and J by 6 bases, leaving 11 bases between them. There are 12 residues in the CDR3. The germline CDR1 and CDR2 sequences are GTSNPN and SVGIG (reference sequence). The CDR3 is CAWRDFGAEAFF. The DNA for the CDR3 is TGTGCCTGGAGGGACTTCGGGGCTGAAGCTTTCTTT. The whole variable domain, filled in from reference TRBV30 and TRBJ1-1, reads SQTIHQWPATLVQPVGSPLSLECTVEGTSNPNLYWYRQAAGRGLQLLFYSVGIGQISSEVPQNLSASRPQDRQFILSSKKLLLSDSGFYLCAWRDFGAEAFFGQGTRLTVV.

The V call is TRBV6-5, the J call TRBJ2-7; tentative D call: TRBD1 (6 bases). Germline-derived CDR1 and CDR2 are MNHEY and SVGAGI. V was pared by 9 bases and J by 0 bases, with 18 bases between. This CDR3 comprises 15 residues. The CDR3 region has the DNA TGTGCCAGGGCTGTCGGGACACCGAGCTCCTACGAGCAGTACTTC. Encoded protein: CARAVGTPSSYEQYF.

V is TRBV6-5 and J is TRBJ1-4; 8 bases match TRBD1. The CDR3 runs to 14 residues. V lost 6 bases to trimming and J lost 6 bases; unmatched junction nucleotides: 6. Germline loops: CDR1 MNHEY, CDR2 SVGAGI. As DNA, the CDR3 is TGTGCCAGCAGGGGGGACAGGTATCATGAAAAACTGTTTTTT. It yields the protein CASRGDRYHEKLFF.

This sequence joins TRBV5-1 and TRBJ1-5; D is uncertain. Trimming left V 0 bases short and J 6 bases short, with 13 bases between. Germline CDR1 and CDR2: SGHRS and YFSETQ. The CDR3 extends over 15 amino acids. CDR3 sequence reads: CASSLEGFEGQPQHF. For the CDR3, the DNA is TGCGCCAGCAGCTTGGAGGGTTTTGAGGGTCAGCCCCAGCATTTT.

This chain links TRBV30 with TRBJ2-1, with D maybe TRBD1 (6 bases). The germline V gene encodes CDR1 GTSNPN and CDR2 SVGIG (reference sequence). The V and J ends lost 8 bases and 2 bases respectively, with 13 bases between them. The length of the CDR3 is 13 residues. The CDR3 sequence is CASRDNTYNEQFF. CDR3 sequence (DNA): TGTGCCAGCCGGGACAACACCTACAATGAGCAGTTCTTC.

This chain connects TRBV11-2 to TRBJ1-1, with no clear D. Germline V gene lookup returns CDR1 SGHAT and CDR2 FQNNGV. The CDR3 totals 12 residues. The V end was cut by 1 base, the J end by 7 bases, with 7 bases between. Here the CDR3 DNA reads TGTGCCAGCAGCTTAGGTGGAGATGAAGCTTTCTTT. Protein: CASSLGGDEAFF.

The CDR3 region has the DNA TGTGCCAGCAGCTTTCTGGTAGGAGATGGCTACACCTTC. Its protein is CASSFLVGDGYTF. The J gene is TRBJ1-2, the V gene TRBV7-9; D remains ambiguous. This CDR3 spans 13 amino acids. Trimming removed 3 bases at V and 6 bases at J, with 11 bases between. Germline V gene data show CDR1 as SEHNR and CDR2 as FQNEAQ (reference sequence).

The chain has TRBV5-1 and TRBJ2-1, with a tentative D call TRBD2 (5 bases). The V and J ends lost 3 bases and 5 bases respectively, with 9 bases between them. Germline CDR1 reads SGHRS; CDR2 reads YFSETQ. The CDR3 has 13 amino acids. The CDR3 sequence: CASSSLLDNEQFF. CDR3 DNA: TGCGCCAGCAGCTCCCTACTAGACAATGAGCAGTTCTTC.